The 30 T cell receptor beta chains reported below all come from one sample, sequenced in a study of glioma-infiltrating T cells. Using RNA template, CDR3s of TCR alpha and beta were amplified with iRepertoire arm-PCR. TCRdb analysed the multiplex PCR reads with MiXCR anew, one entry per CDR3 protein. The sample lists roughly 190,000 distinct CDR3 sequences; around 32% were seen once. The material sequenced was glioma tissue, nonneoplastic brain tissue, or PBMCs (not recorded which). The source of these receptors is a human donor with low-grade glioma or glioblastoma, undergoing nonglioma brain surgery, or in good health (not recorded which).

The chain employs TRBV5-4 and TRBJ2-5; 9 positions match TRBD2. V was pared by 4 bases and J by 5 bases, with 21 bases of the junction left unmatched. The CDR3 is 19 residues long. Germline V gives CDR1 SGHNT, CDR2 YYREEE (reference sequence). CDR3 loop: CASSLRSLAGPPRRETQYF. CDR3 DNA: TGTGCCAGCAGCCTCAGAAGTCTAGCGGGGCCTCCACGCAGGGAGACCCAGTACTTC. Based on the CDR3 plus reference TRBV5-4 and TRBJ2-5, the full variable domain is ETGVTQSPTHLIKTRGQQVTLRCSSQSGHNTVSWYQQALGQGPQFIFQYYREEENGRGNFPPRFSGLQFPNYSSELNVNALELDDSALYLCASSLRSLAGPPRRETQYFGPGTRLLVL.

This chain connects TRBV12-3 or TRBV12-4 to TRBJ2-7; tentative D call: TRBD2 (7 bases). This CDR3 is built from 15 residues. V was trimmed by 7 bases and J by 0 bases, leaving 16 bases between them. CDR3 residues: CASIPYRGGSYEQYF. The CDR3 region has the DNA TGTGCCAGCATTCCCTATAGGGGGGGCTCCTACGAGCAGTACTTC.

V gene TRBV18 combines with J gene TRBJ1-2; D gene unclear. The CDR3 runs 14 residues. Germline CDR1 reads KGHSH; CDR2 reads LQKENI. Trimming stripped 0 bases from V and 8 bases from J, with 13 bases between. In nucleotides, the CDR3 is TGTGCCAGCTCACCACCTTCAGGACTGGAAGGCTACACCTTC. This codes for CASSPPSGLEGYTF.

As for this clonotype: A much larger clone differs from this one at a single base, so this may be a read error. J is TRBJ1-4 and V is TRBV4-2, with D perhaps matching TRBD1 (6 bases). This CDR3 region has 15 residues. Germline assignment: CDR1 LGHNA and CDR2 YNFKEQ. CDR3 bases: TGTGCCGGCAGCCAAGTTGCACAGGGAGATGAAAAACTGTTTTTT. This encodes CAGSQVAQGDEKLFF.

This clonotype has at least ten counts. The rearrangement uses TRBV12-3 or TRBV12-4 and TRBJ1-1, with 11 nucleotides matching TRBD1. The CDR3 runs 14 residues. V was clipped by 5 bases and J by 11 bases; unmatched bases: 10. For the CDR3, the DNA is TGTGCCAGCAGTACCTACGGACAGGGGGCGGACGCTTTCTTT. Translating gives CASSTYGQGADAFF.

A word on this clonotype: A much larger clone sits a single nucleotide away, making a read error possible. The genes are TRBV28 and TRBJ2-5; 8 nucleotides agree with TRBD1. V lost 5 bases, J lost 8 bases, and 10 bases stayed unmatched. The CDR3 has 14 residues. Germline V gives CDR1 MDHEN, CDR2 SYDVKM. The CDR3 protein is CASSPPGGQDTQYF. CDR3 DNA: TGTGCCAGCAGTCCCCCAGGGGGCCAGGACACCCAGTACTTC. The full variable domain, with the rest looked up from reference TRBV28 and TRBJ2-5, is DVKVTQSSRYLVKRTGEKVFLECVQDMDHENMFWYRQDPGLGLRLIYFSYDVKMKEKGDIPEGYSVSREKKERFSLILESASTNQTSMYLCASSPPGGQDTQYFGPGTRLLVL.

This clonotype was counted ten times or more. The CDR3 loop is CASSQDQNRDEQYF. The CDR3, as DNA: TGCGCCAGCAGCCAAGATCAGAACAGGGACGAGCAGTACTTC. The genes are TRBV4-1 and TRBJ2-7; weak D call: TRBD1 (6 bases). CDR1 MGHRA and CDR2 YSYEKL come from the germline V gene. The CDR3 is 14 residues long. V lost 0 bases and J 5 bases, leaving 11 bases between the germline ends.

This clonotype was picked up many times. The chain joins TRBV20-1 to TRBJ2-5; D not resolved. V lost 4 bases and J lost 3, with 9 bases in between. Germline V gene data show CDR1 as DFQATT and CDR2 as SNEGSKA (reference sequence). The CDR3 is made up of 12 amino acids. The CDR3 DNA reads TGCAGTGCTAACCAGGCCGAAGAGACCCAGTACTTC. Translating gives CSANQAEETQYF.

The gene calls are TRBV7-2 and TRBJ2-1, with D uncertain. The CDR3 has 12 amino acids. V lost 4 bases and J lost 12, with 13 bases in between. The germline V gene encodes CDR1 SGHTA and CDR2 FQGNSA. CDR3 amino acids: CASSSSRYGQFF. Written as DNA, the CDR3 is TGTGCCAGCAGCTCCTCTAGGTACGGGCAGTTCTTC.

This clonotype was picked up many times. The chain employs TRBV12-3 or TRBV12-4 and TRBJ1-1; D possibly corresponds to TRBD1 (5 bases). The CDR3 is 14 residues long. The ends were cut back, 1 base at V and 7 bases at J, with 13 bases in the middle. The chain's CDR3 is CASSLVRDPGEAFF. CDR3 nucleotides: TGTGCCAGCAGTTTAGTTAGGGACCCGGGTGAAGCTTTCTTT.

This clonotype was recorded at least ten times. The V and J genes are TRBV6-1 and TRBJ2-7, with D perhaps matching TRBD1 (6 bases). This CDR3 contains 13 residues. CDR1 and CDR2 from the germline V gene are MNHNS and SASEGT. V was cut by 7 bases and J by 5 bases, with 15 bases left in between. The CDR3 DNA follows: TGTGCCAGCAAACCTGACAGGTTCGACGAGCAGTACTTC. Its protein is CASKPDRFDEQYF.

This clonotype was recorded at least ten times. The CDR3 coding sequence is TGTGCCAGCAGCGACACTGCAGGCGAGCGCCAGCATTTT. It yields the protein CASSDTAGERQHF. The chain couples TRBV7-2 to TRBJ1-5, with D unresolved. Germline loops: CDR1 SGHTA, CDR2 FQGNSA. Trimming stripped 5 bases from V and 12 bases from J, with 17 bases between. This CDR3 spans 13 amino acids.

V gene TRBV20-1 combines with J gene TRBJ1-2, with a possible D match to TRBD1 (6 bases). Germline V gene sequence: CDR1 DFQATT, CDR2 SNEGSKA (reference sequence). V shed 2 bases and J shed 12 bases, with 19 bases lying between them. The CDR3 is 13 amino acids. CDR3 residues: CSARNTGKSGDTF. The CDR3 nucleotides are TGCAGTGCTAGAAATACAGGGAAATCAGGCGACACCTTC.

This clonotype occurred many times. The J gene is TRBJ1-6, the V gene TRBV11-2; TRBD1 might be the D (5 bases). The ends were cut back, 2 bases at V and 5 bases at J, with 13 bases in the middle. The germline CDR1 and CDR2 sequences are SGHAT and FQNNGV. The CDR3 sequence is 16 residues long. The CDR3 sequence is CASSLRTQRDNSPLHF. The CDR3 coding sequence is TGTGCCAGCAGCTTAAGGACACAGCGTGATAATTCACCCCTCCACTTT.

This clonotype has more than one count but fewer than ten. A much larger clone differs by one base, so this may be a read error. The chain links TRBV6-1 to TRBJ2-2, with D possibly being TRBD2 (5 bases). The CDR3 sequence is 11 residues long. Germline CDR1 MNHNS, CDR2 SASEGT. The CDR3 coding sequence is TGTGCCAGCAGCTCAACCGGGGAGCTGGTTTTT. Translated: CASSSTGELVF.

In regard to this clonotype: Just one base apart from a much larger clone, this may be a read error. The chain combines TRBV19 with TRBJ2-2; no firm D call. V lost 6 bases and J 3 bases, leaving 14 bases between the germline ends. Germline V gene sequence: CDR1 LNHDA, CDR2 SQIVND (reference sequence). CDR3 length: 15 residues. CDR3 loop: CASSLGRAHTGELFF. The DNA of the CDR3 is TGTGCCAGTAGCTTAGGACGGGCGCACACCGGGGAGCTGTTTTTT.

This chain connects TRBV7-9 to TRBJ2-2; TRBD2 aligns across 9 bases. V trimming: 4 bases; J trimming: 7 bases; junction bases outside the gene matches: 7. CDR3 length: 15 residues. Germline CDR1 SEHNR, CDR2 FQNEAQ (reference sequence). CDR3 loop: CASSSGASGIGELFF. CDR3 bases: TGTGCCAGCAGCTCCGGGGCTAGCGGGATCGGGGAGCTGTTTTTT.

As regards this clonotype: A much more abundant neighbour one base away suggests this may be a read error. The DNA for the CDR3 is TGTGCCAGCAGATTCGTCAGCTCGAACACTGAAGCTTTCTTT. Its translation: CASRFVSSNTEAFF. This chain uses TRBV11-1 with TRBJ1-1; D unclear. Trimming left V 6 bases short and J 1 base short, with 12 bases between. The CDR3 has 14 residues. CDR1 is SGHAT and CDR2 is FQDESV in the germline V gene (reference sequence).

The genes are TRBV2 and TRBJ2-1; 7 bases are shared with TRBD2. The germline V gene has CDR1 SNHLY and CDR2 FYNNEI. The CDR3 extends over 19 amino acids. Germline trimming cut 7 bases from V and 1 base from J; bases unmatched to any gene: 19. CDR3 nucleotides: TGTGCCAGCAAATGGGGATTCATGATTGGGGAGGGTTCCTACAATGAGCAGTTCTTC. Translating it yields CASKWGFMIGEGSYNEQFF.

The chain couples TRBV12-3 or TRBV12-4 to TRBJ1-4; D unresolved. The CDR3 length is 12 residues. The V end was cut by 5 bases, the J end by 6 bases, with 7 bases between. DNA of the CDR3: TGTGCCAGCAGTGTGTCTTATGAAAAACTGTTTTTT. Translated: CASSVSYEKLFF.

With regard to this clonotype: Mismatch with germline at one junction end may stem from a read error. The DNA for the CDR3 is TGTGCCAGCAGCTTAGGCTCATATACGCAGTATTTT. It yields the protein CASSLGSYTQYF. V is TRBV12-3 or TRBV12-4 and J is TRBJ2-3; D not resolved. This CDR3 spans 12 amino acids.

This chain connects TRBV4-1 to TRBJ1-4; D not resolved. V shed 0 bases and J shed 3 bases, with 8 bases lying between them. Germline V gene data show CDR1 as MGHRA and CDR2 as YSYEKL. The CDR3 extends over 15 amino acids. The DNA for the CDR3 is TGCGCCAGCAGCCAAGACCGGCGTGCTAATGAAAAACTGTTTTTT. Its translation: CASSQDRRANEKLFF.

This clonotype was counted at least ten times. CDR3 residues: CASSLFSRSDIQYF. The CDR3 DNA sequence: TGTGCCAGCAGCTTATTCAGTCGCTCGGACATTCAGTACTTC. The chain joins TRBV7-2 to TRBJ2-4; the D is unclear. The CDR3 totals 14 residues. V gave up 2 bases and J gave up 8 bases, with 13 bases separating them. The germline gives CDR1 SGHTA, CDR2 FQGNSA.

This clonotype showed up many times. This chain joins TRBV20-1 and TRBJ2-3, with D maybe TRBD2 (5 bases). CDR1 is DFQATT and CDR2 is SNEGSKA in the germline V gene (reference sequence). The ends were cut back, 6 bases at V and 2 bases at J, with 21 bases in the middle. The CDR3 is made up of 16 amino acids. In DNA form, the CDR3 reads TGCAGTGCATTAGACTCATCCGGAGGCCACACAGATACGCAGTATTTT. It is translated as CSALDSSGGHTDTQYF.

This clonotype has only a few counts. A much larger clone lies one base from this, so it may be a read error. The chain employs TRBV6-5 and TRBJ2-5, with 7 positions matching TRBD2. This CDR3 is built from 15 residues. Germline-derived CDR1 and CDR2 are MNHEY and SVGAGI. The CDR3 sequence is CASSRTSSGSETKYF. Here the CDR3 DNA reads TGTGCCAGCAGCCGAACTTCTAGCGGTTCAGAGACCAAGTACTTC.

This clonotype was picked up many times. This chain uses TRBV29-1 with TRBJ2-3; the match to TRBD1 covers 10 bases. The germline V gene encodes CDR1 SQVTM and CDR2 ANQGSEA. This CDR3 has 15 residues. Unmatched junction bases numbered 14, after V lost 5 bases and J lost 9 bases. CDR3 sequence: CSVNSIGTGDWTQYF. CDR3 DNA sequence: TGCAGCGTTAATTCAATCGGGACAGGGGACTGGACGCAGTATTTT.

This clonotype has ten or more counts. The J gene is TRBJ1-2, the V gene TRBV3-1; D possibly corresponds to TRBD1 (6 bases). V lost 0 bases and J lost 4, with 15 bases in between. CDR1 and CDR2 (germline): LGHDT, YNNKEL (reference sequence). This CDR3 is 16 amino acids long. In DNA, the CDR3 is TGTGCCAGCAGCCAAGAGGGGGGCAGGTGGGGCTATGGCTACACCTTC. This codes for CASSQEGGRWGYGYTF.

This clonotype was observed many times. The chain recombines TRBV12-3 or TRBV12-4 with TRBJ1-4; possible D gene TRBD1, 5 bases. The V and J ends lost 6 bases and 10 bases respectively, with 15 bases between them. The CDR3 covers 13 residues. Here the CDR3 reads CASRGRGRGKLFF. The CDR3, as DNA: TGTGCCAGCAGGGGGCGGGGCCGGGGAAAACTGTTTTTT.

Details on this clonotype: Just one base apart from a much larger clone, this may be a read error. The chain carries TRBV7-9 and TRBJ1-5, with D uncertain. From germline, CDR1 is SEHNR and CDR2 FQNEAQ (reference sequence). The length of the CDR3 is 15 residues. For the CDR3, the DNA is TGTGCCAGCAGCTTAGGAGAAGTTAGCAATCATCCCCAGCATTTT. This sequence encodes CASSLGEVSNHPQHF.

A word on this clonotype: This may arise from a read error, as a much more abundant clone is one base away. This sequence joins TRBV12-3 or TRBV12-4 and TRBJ1-1, with 7 positions matching TRBD1. The CDR3 is made up of 15 amino acids. The DNA of the CDR3 is TGTCCCAGCAGTTCATTTCAGGGGGTTGTGACTGAAGCTTTCTTT. Its protein product is CPSSSFQGVVTEAFF.